The 15 T cell receptor beta chains given below trace back to one sample, sequenced in a study of blood T cell repertoires in COVID-19. The protocol was immunoSEQ multiplex PCR, while the TCRdb copy is restricted to in-frame clones and leaves out a portion. The table lists about 97,000 clones, around nine tenths of them singletons, with 15% to 19% in the top ten. Sequencing input: peripheral blood. These receptors were collected from a human donor in a cohort sampled during active COVID-19.

The chain employs TRBV7-3 and TRBJ2-5; TRBD1 might be the D (6 bases). Trimming cost V 3 bases and J 3 bases, with 11 bases left between them. The CDR3 loop spans 14 amino acids. Germline V CDR1 and CDR2: SGHTA, FQGTGA. DNA of the CDR3: TGTGCCAGCAGCTTGTCTTCAGGGGAAGAGACCCAGTACTTC. This sequence encodes CASSLSSGEETQYF.

The genes are TRBV3-1 (or the pseudogene TRBV3-2) and TRBJ1-3; no reliable D call. Germline V lookup: CDR1 LGHDT, CDR2 YNNKEL (reference sequence). This CDR3 is 14 amino acids long. The ends were cut back, 4 bases at V and 1 base at J, with 8 bases in the middle. CDR3 nucleotides: TGTGCCAGCAGCCTTTCTAGTTCTGGAAACACCATATATTTT. It specifies CASSLSSSGNTIYF.

The chain employs TRBV2 and TRBJ2-5, with 8 bases fitting TRBD2. The CDR3 contains 14 residues. After removal of 5 bases from V and 4 bases from J, the junction contained 6 bases not matched to a gene. Looked up from germline, CDR1 is SNHLY and CDR2 is FYNNEI. In DNA, the CDR3 is TGTGCCAGCAGTAAAGGACTAGCCGGAGAGACCCAGTACTTC. It codes for CASSKGLAGETQYF.

The genes are TRBV27 and TRBJ2-2; D is possibly TRBD1 (5 bases). CDR1 MNHEY and CDR2 SMNVEV come from the germline V gene (reference sequence). Trimming took 1 base from V and 2 from J, leaving 11 bases between them. This CDR3 has 16 residues. CDR3: CASSLYQGHNTGELFF. The CDR3 DNA is TGTGCCAGCAGTTTATATCAGGGCCATAACACCGGGGAGCTGTTTTTT.

The J gene is TRBJ2-7, the V gene TRBV12-5, with 7 bases matching TRBD1. Germline CDR1 is LGHNT and CDR2 is FRNRAP. The CDR3 spans 14 residues. The V gene end was trimmed by 2 bases and the J gene end by 3 bases; junction bases not matched to a gene: 4. CDR3 bases: TGTGCTAGTGGTTTGCAGGGGGACGGCTACGAGCAGTACTTC. Translating it yields CASGLQGDGYEQYF.

The chain carries TRBV5-1 and TRBJ1-5; 8 bases fit TRBD1. The ends lost 4 bases at V and 4 bases at J; junction bases unmatched: 7. This CDR3 has 15 amino acids. CDR1 is SGHRS and CDR2 is YFSETQ in the germline V gene. The CDR3 DNA is TGCGCCAGCAGCCCCGGGACAGGCTATAATCAGCCCCAGCATTTT. Translated: CASSPGTGYNQPQHF.

The chain has TRBV29-1 and TRBJ2-1, with D possibly being TRBD1 (6 bases). V lost 3 bases to trimming and J lost 7 bases, with 10 bases between them. The CDR3 is 12 residues long. CDR1 and CDR2 from the germline V gene are SQVTM and ANQGSEA. The CDR3 bases are TGCAGCGTTGACAGGGGATGGAATGAGCAGTTCTTC. The encoded protein is CSVDRGWNEQFF.

This clone has only a few counts. The chain couples TRBV5-1 to TRBJ1-4, with TRBD1 identical over 8 bases. The ends lost 0 bases at V and 6 bases at J; junction bases unmatched: 4. Germline CDR1 SGHRS, CDR2 YFSETQ. The CDR3 covers 15 residues. The CDR3 bases are TGCGCCAGCAGCTTGGAGGGACAGGACCATGAAAAACTGTTTTTT. This gives the protein CASSLEGQDHEKLFF.

The J gene is TRBJ1-2, the V gene TRBV4-1, with a weak D call TRBD1 (5 bases). Germline V CDR1 and CDR2: MGHRA, YSYEKL. CDR3 length: 15 amino acids. V was clipped by 4 bases and J by 4 bases, with 16 bases between them. CDR3 DNA sequence: TGCGCCAGCAGCCTCCCCGGGGGGACCCGCTATGGCTACACCTTC. It yields the protein CASSLPGGTRYGYTF.

The rearrangement joins TRBV9 to TRBJ2-6, with unresolved D. Trimming stripped 4 bases from V and 1 base from J, with 6 bases between. Germline V lookup: CDR1 SGDLS, CDR2 YYNGEE. The CDR3 extends over 14 amino acids. The CDR3 spells CASSPGSGANVLTF. Written as DNA, the CDR3 is TGTGCCAGCAGCCCCGGTTCTGGGGCCAACGTCCTGACTTTC.

The chain combines TRBV27 with TRBJ1-5; TRBD1 aligns across 7 bases. Germline CDR1 reads MNHEY; CDR2 reads SMNVEV (reference sequence). The CDR3 contains 15 residues. V gave up 0 bases and J gave up 4 bases; unmatched junction bases: 3. DNA for the CDR3: TGTGCCAGCAGTTTATCCCCAGGGGGAAATCAGCCCCAGCATTTT. Amino acids: CASSLSPGGNQPQHF.

The chain recombines TRBV5-6 with TRBJ1-2, with a possible D match to TRBD1 (5 bases). The V and J ends lost 4 bases and 6 bases respectively, with 22 bases between them. CDR3 length equals 16 residues. Per germline, CDR1 SGHDT and CDR2 YYEEEE. CDR3 nucleotides: TGTGCCAGCAGCCACTTCGATGGCAGGGAAGTTGATGGCTACACCTTC. Encoded protein: CASSHFDGREVDGYTF. Together with reference TRBV5-6 and TRBJ1-2, the CDR3 gives the full variable domain: DAGVTQSPTHLIKTRGQQVTLRCSPKSGHDTVSWYQQALGQGPQFIFQYYEEEERQRGNFPDRFSGHQFPNYSSELNVNALLLGDSALYLCASSHFDGREVDGYTFGSGTRLTVV.

The chain couples TRBV19 to TRBJ2-1; D might be TRBD2 (6 bases). Germline V lookup: CDR1 LNHDA, CDR2 SQIVND (reference sequence). CDR3 length: 16 residues. The germline V and J ends were trimmed by 4 bases and 4 bases, with 17 bases remaining between them. CDR3 protein: CASSTLTSSFYNEQFF. DNA of the CDR3: TGTGCCAGTAGTACCCTGACTAGTTCGTTTTACAATGAGCAGTTCTTC. Variable domain in full (rest from reference TRBV19 and TRBJ2-1): DGGITQSPKYLFRKEGQNVTLSCEQNLNHDAMYWYRQDPGQGLRLIYYSQIVNDFQKGDIAEGYSVSREKKESFPLTVTSAQKNPTAFYLCASSTLTSSFYNEQFFGPGTRLTVL.

The rearrangement uses TRBV5-4 and TRBJ1-2, with 8 bases fitting TRBD1. J gave up 4 bases and V 5 bases, and 7 bases lay outside the gene matches. Germline V gives CDR1 SGHNT, CDR2 YYREEE (reference sequence). CDR3 length: 14 residues. The CDR3: CASSYGQGGYGYTF. CDR3 DNA: TGTGCCAGCAGTTACGGACAGGGTGGCTATGGCTACACCTTC.

The chain carries TRBV19 and TRBJ1-6, with a tentative D call TRBD1 (5 bases). The CDR3 runs 16 residues. With 0 bases removed from V and 7 bases from J, the gap between germline ends came to 13 bases. Germline lookup yields CDR1 LNHDA and CDR2 SQIVND (reference sequence). CDR3 coding DNA: TGTGCCAGTAGTATAGATCGGCAGGGTCGCAATTCACCCCTCCACTTT. This translates into CASSIDRQGRNSPLHF. Full variable domain (remainder filled in from reference TRBV19 and TRBJ1-6): DGGITQSPKYLFRKEGQNVTLSCEQNLNHDAMYWYRQDPGQGLRLIYYSQIVNDFQKGDIAEGYSVSREKKESFPLTVTSAQKNPTAFYLCASSIDRQGRNSPLHFGNGTRLTVT.